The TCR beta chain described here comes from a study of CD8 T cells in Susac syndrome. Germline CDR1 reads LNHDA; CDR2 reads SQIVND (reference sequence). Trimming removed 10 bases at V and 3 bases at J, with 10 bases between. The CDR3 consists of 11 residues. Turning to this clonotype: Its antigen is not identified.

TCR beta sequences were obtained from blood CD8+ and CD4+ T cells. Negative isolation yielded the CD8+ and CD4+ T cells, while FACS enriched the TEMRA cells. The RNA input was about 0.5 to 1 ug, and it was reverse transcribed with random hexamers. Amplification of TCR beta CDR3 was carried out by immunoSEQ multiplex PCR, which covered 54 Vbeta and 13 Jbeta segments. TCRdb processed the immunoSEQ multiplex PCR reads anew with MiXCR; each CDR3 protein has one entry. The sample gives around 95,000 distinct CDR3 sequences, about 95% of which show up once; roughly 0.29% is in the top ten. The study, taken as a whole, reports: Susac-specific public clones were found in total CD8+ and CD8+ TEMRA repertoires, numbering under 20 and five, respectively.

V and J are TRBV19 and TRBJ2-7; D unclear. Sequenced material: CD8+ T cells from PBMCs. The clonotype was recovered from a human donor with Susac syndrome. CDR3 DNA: TGTGCCACCCGACACAGCTACGAGCAGTACTTC. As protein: CATRHSYEQYF.